This is a list of T cell receptor beta chains from one sample in a study of cytomegalovirus exposure and HLA in healthy donors. Clones were read by immunoSEQ multiplex PCR, and TCRdb kept only the in-frame ones, dropping some. The sample lists about 93,000 clones, approximately 83% seen once, with 3.8% in the top ten. Sequenced input: PBMCs. Receptors originate from a man in his fifties or sixties in good health and CMV-seronegative. The CDR3 runs from the conserved cysteine through the conserved F or W. A D gene is named only where the DNA matches it firmly.

J	V	D	DNA	CDR3
TRBJ2-7	TRBV28	-	TGTGCCAGCAGCCTCTACTCAACCCCCTACGAGCAGTACTTC	CASSLYSTPYEQYF
TRBJ1-1	TRBV5-1	TRBD1	TGCGCCAGCAGCTTGGCGGGCAGGGGGGCGAGTGAAGCTTTCTTT	CASSLAGRGASEAFF
TRBJ2-6	TRBV27	TRBD1	TGTGCCAGCAGTTTTTTTAGTACCGGGACAGGGGACTCTGGGGCCAACGTCCTGACTTTC	CASSFFSTGTGDSGANVLTF
TRBJ2-5	TRBV5-1	-	TGCGCCAGCAGCCCCATCAGGGGACCCCCCCAAGAGACCCAGTACTTC	CASSPIRGPPQETQYF
TRBJ1-5	TRBV28	TRBD1	TGTGCCAGCAGTTCCGGATACAGGGGTAATCAGCCCCAGCATTTT	CASSSGYRGNQPQHF
TRBJ2-7	TRBV29-1	-	TGCAGCGTTGAAGAAAAGAAGGCTAGCCGCGACTACGAGCAGTACTTC	CSVEEKKASRDYEQYF
TRBJ2-3	TRBV5-6	-	TGTGCCAGCAGTCAGATCAGGGGCAGCACAGATACGCAGTATTTT	CASSQIRGSTDTQYF
TRBJ2-7	TRBV28	-	TGTGCCAGCAGTTTAGGCGGGACTCCCCCCTACGAGCAGTACTTC	CASSLGGTPPYEQYF
TRBJ2-7	TRBV7-2	TRBD2	TGTGCCAGCAGCTTAGAAGCGGGAGACTACGAGCAGTACTTC	CASSLEAGDYEQYF
TRBJ2-7	TRBV21-1	-	TGTGCCAGCAGCAATCGCATGGGGGGGGAGGGGAGATACGAGCAGTACTTC	CASSNRMGGEGRYEQYF
TRBJ2-3	TRBV10-2	TRBD2	TGCGCCAGCAGTAAGCGGGAGGTGGATACGCAGTATTTT	CASSKREVDTQYF
TRBJ2-4	TRBV18	-	TGTGCCAGCTCACCAGAGGCGGGGACGACAAACATTCAGTACTTC	CASSPEAGTTNIQYF
TRBJ2-3	TRBV6-6	TRBD2	TGTGCCAGCAGTTCTAGCGGGAGGCGGGATACGCAGTATTTT	CASSSSGRRDTQYF
TRBJ2-2	TRBV6-1	-	TGTGCCAGCAGTTTCCAGGGATGGGGCACCGGGGAGCTGTTTTTT	CASSFQGWGTGELFF
TRBJ2-2	TRBV4-1	TRBD2	TGCGCCAGCAGCCAAGCACTAGCGGGAGTAAGCACCGGGGAGCTGTTTTTT	CASSQALAGVSTGELFF
TRBJ2-7	TRBV5-4	TRBD2	TGTGCCAGCAGCTTGGGTAGCGGGAGGGACTACGAGCAGTACTTC	CASSLGSGRDYEQYF